This T cell receptor beta chain was sequenced for a study of shared clonotypes between healthy human individuals. The CDR3 spans 15 residues. V was trimmed by 6 bases and J by 0 bases, leaving 15 bases between them. Germline-derived CDR1 and CDR2 are MDHEN and SYDVKM. The repertoire was sequenced with immunoSEQ multiplex PCR; TCRdb's copy has only in-frame clones and lacks some. Altogether roughly 1,500,000 clones are present, approximately 98.5% being singletons, with the ten largest covering 0.36%. This clone was recorded only once. Input material: naive CD4+ T cells sorted from blood. As for subset: CD45RA+ positively selected. The TCR comes from a man aged 25-45 years in good health. The chain carries TRBV28 and TRBJ2-7, with D possibly matching TRBD1 (5 bases). The CDR3: CASSSRGQSSYEQYF. In DNA, the CDR3 is TGTGCCAGCAGCTCAAGGGGTCAGAGCTCCTACGAGCAGTACTTC. The variable domain in full, with the rest retrieved from reference TRBV28 and TRBJ2-7, is DVKVTQSSRYLVKRTGEKVFLECVQDMDHENMFWYRQDPGLGLRLIYFSYDVKMKEKGDIPEGYSVSREKKERFSLILESASTNQTSMYLCASSSRGQSSYEQYFGPGTRLTVT.